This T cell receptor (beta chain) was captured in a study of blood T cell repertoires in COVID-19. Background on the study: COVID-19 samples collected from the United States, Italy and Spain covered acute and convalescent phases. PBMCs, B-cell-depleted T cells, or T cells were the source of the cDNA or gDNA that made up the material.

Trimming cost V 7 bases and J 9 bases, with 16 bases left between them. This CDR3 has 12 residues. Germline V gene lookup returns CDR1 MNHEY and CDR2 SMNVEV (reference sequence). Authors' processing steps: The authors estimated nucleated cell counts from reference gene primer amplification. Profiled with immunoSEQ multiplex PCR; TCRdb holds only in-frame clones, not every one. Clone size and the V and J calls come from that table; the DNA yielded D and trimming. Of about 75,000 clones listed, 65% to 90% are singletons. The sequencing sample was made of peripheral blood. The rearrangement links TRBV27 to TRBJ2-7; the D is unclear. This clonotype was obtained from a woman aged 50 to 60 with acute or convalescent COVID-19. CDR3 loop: CASKRGWVAQYF. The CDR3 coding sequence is TGTGCCAGCAAAAGAGGATGGGTAGCGCAGTACTTC.